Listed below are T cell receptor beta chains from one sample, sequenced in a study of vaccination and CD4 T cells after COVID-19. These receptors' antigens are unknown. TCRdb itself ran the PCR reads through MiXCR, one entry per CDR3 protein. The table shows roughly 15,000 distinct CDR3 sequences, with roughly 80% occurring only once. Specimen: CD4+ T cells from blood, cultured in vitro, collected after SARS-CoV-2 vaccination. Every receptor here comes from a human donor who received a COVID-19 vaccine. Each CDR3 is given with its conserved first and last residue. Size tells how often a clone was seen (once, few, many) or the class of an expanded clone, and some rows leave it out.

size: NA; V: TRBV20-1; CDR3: CSANSGRGGQETQYF
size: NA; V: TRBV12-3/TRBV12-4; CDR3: CASSPLYNSPLHF
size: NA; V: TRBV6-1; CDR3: CASSADRGNTEAFF
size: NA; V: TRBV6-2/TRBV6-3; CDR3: CASSYAGRADTQYF
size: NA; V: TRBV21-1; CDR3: CASSKGGVRGTDTQYF
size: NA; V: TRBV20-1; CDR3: CSARDHGRGAADEQYF
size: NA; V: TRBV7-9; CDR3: CASSLEGGGLHEAFF
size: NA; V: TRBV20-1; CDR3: CSARVSGDTIYF
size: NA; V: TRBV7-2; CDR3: CASSFVQPKGNYGYTF
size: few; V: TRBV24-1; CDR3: CATSPFGGFGVHEQFF
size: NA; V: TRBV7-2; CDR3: CASSVLQGYNQPQHF
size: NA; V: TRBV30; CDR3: CAWSVRTGKTEAFF
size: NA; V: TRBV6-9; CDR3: CASSRGQHTDTQYF
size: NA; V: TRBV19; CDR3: CASNPLAGGSETQYF
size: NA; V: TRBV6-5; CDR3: CASSYLPPGLTLWEQYF
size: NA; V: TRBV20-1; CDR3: CSARVGQGEGQPQHF
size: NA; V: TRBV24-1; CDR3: CASIPPGRTGPQRGNTIYF
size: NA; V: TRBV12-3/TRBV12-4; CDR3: CASRAGTGSGYTF
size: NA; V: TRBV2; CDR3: CASSELAAIPNYGYTF
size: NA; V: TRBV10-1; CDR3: CASSETPAQETQYF
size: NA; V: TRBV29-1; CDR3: CSVEDGGIYGYTF
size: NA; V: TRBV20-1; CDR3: CSARRDRGLPQHF
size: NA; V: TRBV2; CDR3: CASRFDGYYNSPLHF
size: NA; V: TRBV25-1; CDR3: CASRTYRENTEAFF
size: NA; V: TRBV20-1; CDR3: CSARLGEETQYF
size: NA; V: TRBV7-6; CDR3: CASSLTVDTEAFF
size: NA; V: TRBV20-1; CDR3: CSAVGTGGVETYNEQFF
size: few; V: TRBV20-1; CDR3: CSARQGAKDTEAFF
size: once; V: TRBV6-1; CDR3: CASSENGPNTEAFF
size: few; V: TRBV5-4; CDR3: CASSLVLGLERETQYF
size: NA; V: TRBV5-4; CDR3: CASSLPGLAGGNNEQFF
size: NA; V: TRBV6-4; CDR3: CASSDPGEGTDTQYF
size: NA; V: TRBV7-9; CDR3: CASSLDRRTGGNTKAFF
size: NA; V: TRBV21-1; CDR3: CASSKKAGRASNQPQHF
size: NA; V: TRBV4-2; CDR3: CASSQFPVAGADTQYF
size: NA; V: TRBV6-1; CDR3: CASSPLGQGAKGEQFF
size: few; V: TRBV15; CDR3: CATSRDSGQHVTLHF
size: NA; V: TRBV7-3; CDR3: CASSLGQGRSPLHF
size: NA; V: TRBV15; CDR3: CATLSGGGETQYF
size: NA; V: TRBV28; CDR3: CASSSGVGVTGELFF
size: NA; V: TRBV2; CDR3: CASRDSVGRHGYTF
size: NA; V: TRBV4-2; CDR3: CASSQDGAGDNEQFF
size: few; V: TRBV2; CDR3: CASSDPTGTNTGELFF
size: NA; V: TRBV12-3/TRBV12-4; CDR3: CASSLKGDTEAFF
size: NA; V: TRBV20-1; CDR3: CSAREATGEGNQPQHF
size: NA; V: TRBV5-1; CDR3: CASKLNAMNTDTQYF
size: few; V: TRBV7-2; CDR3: CASSLAGGPGETQYF
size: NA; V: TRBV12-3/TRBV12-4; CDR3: CASSFSGGSSRGNSPLHF